The rows below give T cell receptor beta chains drawn from one sample of a study of cytomegalovirus exposure and HLA in healthy donors. Profiled with immunoSEQ multiplex PCR; TCRdb holds only in-frame clones, not every one. This table has some 170,000 clones, around 86% appearing once. Input material: PBMCs. These receptors all stem from a girl aged 2-10 years in good health and CMV-seropositive. CDR3s include the opening cysteine and the closing phenylalanine or tryptophan. The order of the fields is clone size, V gene, D gene, J gene, CDR3 DNA, CDR3 protein. D genes are given only for firm matches. Some rows have no size entry. The others give once, few or many, or a class for an expanded clone.

once	TRBV7-6	-	TRBJ2-7	TGTGCCAGCGTCCGGCCCGGGCAGGGCTTGAATAACGAGCAGTACTTC	CASVRPGQGLNNEQYF
-	TRBV7-8	TRBD2	TRBJ2-1	TGTGCCAGCAGCTTAGAAACTAGCGGGAAGAATGAGCAGTTCTTC	CASSLETSGKNEQFF
-	TRBV6-1	-	TRBJ1-1	TGTGCCAGCAGTGATTTCAGGACTGAAGCTTTCTTT	CASSDFRTEAFF
-	TRBV12-5	-	TRBJ2-2	TGTGCTAGTGCCTCTTCGGGGGGCCCCGGGGAGCTGTTTTTT	CASASSGGPGELFF
-	TRBV2	TRBD1	TRBJ1-6	TGTGCCAGCAGTAAAGGGACAGCCAGAAATAATTCACCCCTCCACTTT	CASSKGTARNNSPLHF
-	TRBV29-1	-	TRBJ2-3	TGCAGCCTTATAGGGGACACAGATACGCAGTATTTT	CSLIGDTDTQYF
-	TRBV6-5	-	TRBJ2-5	TGTGCCAGCAGTTACCAATCGACCCAGTACTTC	CASSYQSTQYF
-	TRBV30	TRBD1	TRBJ1-2	TGTGCCGACGACAGGGGATACTATGGCTACACCTTC	CADDRGYYGYTF
-	TRBV10-3	TRBD2	TRBJ2-3	TGTGCCATCAGGCCCCGGACTAGCTCTGGCACAGATACGCAGTATTTT	CAIRPRTSSGTDTQYF
few	TRBV28	-	TRBJ1-3	TGTGCCAGCGTAGCGTTCCTAACCGGGAACACCATATATTTT	CASVAFLTGNTIYF
few	TRBV4-1	TRBD1	TRBJ1-2	TGCGCCAGCAGCCAAGTATCCCCGGGACAGGGGTTTTTGCAGGGCTACACCTTC	CASSQVSPGQGFLQGYTF
-	TRBV5-1	-	TRBJ2-5	TGCGCCAGCAGGTTGGGAATTCGGGAGACCCAGTACTTC	CASRLGIRETQYF
-	TRBV5-1	-	TRBJ1-1	TGCGCCAGCACCCCCAGGGGGAACACTGAAGCTTTCTTT	CASTPRGNTEAFF
-	TRBV4-2	-	TRBJ1-4	TGTGCCAGCAGCCAAGATACGGGGGGGGTTGAAAAACTGTTTTTT	CASSQDTGGVEKLFF
-	TRBV11-2	-	TRBJ2-5	TGTGCCAGCAGCTTAGGATGGGGGGGCCGGGAGACCCAGTACTTC	CASSLGWGGRETQYF
-	TRBV6-1	TRBD2	TRBJ2-7	TGTGCCAGCAGTGAGGTACTAGCGGGATTGGCCTACGAGCAGTACTTC	CASSEVLAGLAYEQYF
once	TRBV4-1	TRBD1	TRBJ2-4	TGCGCCAGCAGCCACCCCACAGGGGCCCAAAACATTCAGTACTTC	CASSHPTGAQNIQYF
-	TRBV30	TRBD2	TRBJ2-7	TGTGCCTGGAGTGAAGGACCTCAACGACTAGCTGCGACTGAGCAGTACTTC	CAWSEGPQRLAATEQYF
-	TRBV7-9	TRBD2	TRBJ2-5	TGTGCCAGCAGCTCCCGACTAGCGGGAGGGGAGACCCAGTACTTC	CASSSRLAGGETQYF
-	TRBV30	TRBD1	TRBJ1-2	TGTGCCTGGAGTCTAGGGACAGGCTATGGCTACACCTTC	CAWSLGTGYGYTF
-	TRBV6-6	-	TRBJ2-7	TGTGCCAGCACCGGAGGAGGTAGCTCCTACGAGCAGTACTTC	CASTGGGSSYEQYF
-	TRBV11-2	-	TRBJ2-4	TGTGCCAGCAGAGGGGATTCCAAAAACATTCAGTACTTC	CASRGDSKNIQYF
-	TRBV7-9	TRBD2	TRBJ2-1	TGTGCCAGCAGCTGGGGCGTAGCGGGAGGGCCCAATGAGCAGTTCTTC	CASSWGVAGGPNEQFF
-	TRBV5-1	TRBD2	TRBJ2-3	TGCGCCAGCAGCTTGGCCCGAGCGGGAGGTTCAGATACGCAGTATTTT	CASSLARAGGSDTQYF
-	TRBV28	TRBD2	TRBJ2-2	TGTGCCAGCAGCTCAACACGACCCCTAGCGGGAGTCCCCACCGGGGAGCTGTTTTTT	CASSSTRPLAGVPTGELFF
-	TRBV7-9	TRBD2	TRBJ2-1	TGTGCCAGCAGCTTTCTAGCGGGAGGGCCAAATGAGCAGTTCTTC	CASSFLAGGPNEQFF
-	TRBV28	-	TRBJ1-5	TGTGCCAGCATTCAAGGGGATAGAGTCAATCAGCCCCAGCATTTT	CASIQGDRVNQPQHF
few	TRBV5-5	TRBD1	TRBJ1-2	TGTGCCAGCAGCTTGGGACAGGGGGACTATGGCTACACCTTC	CASSLGQGDYGYTF
once	TRBV9	-	TRBJ2-7	TGTGCCAGCAGTACACAGGGTCGGGCCTACGAGCAGTACTTC	CASSTQGRAYEQYF
-	TRBV9	-	TRBJ2-3	TGTGCCAGCAGCCCGGACTTAGGGCTATACACAGATACGCAGTATTTT	CASSPDLGLYTDTQYF
once	TRBV2	-	TRBJ1-2	TGTGCCAGCAAGGGGGGGGGCTACACCTTC	CASKGGGYTF
-	TRBV6-6	-	TRBJ1-1	TGTGCCAGCAGTCCCCGGGGGTACGAAGCTTTCTTT	CASSPRGYEAFF
-	TRBV28	-	TRBJ1-3	TGTGCCATTCACGGATCTAGTGGAAACACCATATATTTT	CAIHGSSGNTIYF
-	TRBV7-2	TRBD2	TRBJ2-1	TGTGCCAGCAGCCCCGGGAGGGTCGACAATGAGCAGTTCTTC	CASSPGRVDNEQFF
-	TRBV7-8	TRBD1	TRBJ1-5	TGTGCCAGCAGCCATACAGGGGATCAGCCCCAGCATTTT	CASSHTGDQPQHF
-	TRBV7-3	-	TRBJ2-3	TGTGCCAGCAGCTTAAAGGCGGGGCGTTACACAGATACGCAGTATTTT	CASSLKAGRYTDTQYF
-	TRBV28	TRBD2	TRBJ2-2	TGTGCCAGCAGTCTAGCGGGGTTGGGCGGGGAGCTGTTTTTT	CASSLAGLGGELFF
-	TRBV14	-	TRBJ1-2	TGTGCCAGCAGCCAAGGAAAAGCTTATGGCTACACCTTC	CASSQGKAYGYTF
-	TRBV7-3	-	TRBJ1-1	TGTGCCAGCAGCTTACAGGCTTTGAACACTGAAGCTTTCTTT	CASSLQALNTEAFF
-	TRBV15	-	TRBJ2-5	TGTGCCACCAGCAGAGATCGTGCTTCTCGGGGAGACCAGTACTTC	CATSRDRASRGDQYF
-	TRBV5-4	TRBD1	TRBJ1-1	TGTGCCAGCAGCTGGATATCCGGGACAGAGAACACTGAAGCCTTCTTT	CASSWISGTENTEAFF
-	TRBV10-2	TRBD2	TRBJ2-4	TGCGCCAGCAGCGGGACTAGCGGGACGGGTAGCAAAAACATTCAGTACTTC	CASSGTSGTGSKNIQYF
-	TRBV5-1	TRBD2	TRBJ2-7	TGCGCCAGCAGCTTGGTGGGGACTAGCGGGAACAACGAGCAGTACTTC	CASSLVGTSGNNEQYF
-	TRBV11-2	-	TRBJ1-2	TGTGCCAGCACCCCTTCGAGGGACTATGGCTACACCTTC	CASTPSRDYGYTF
few	TRBV2	-	TRBJ1-2	TGTGCCAGCAGTGGGGGGGGAGGATTGGGTGGCTACACCTTC	CASSGGGGLGGYTF
-	TRBV2	TRBD1	TRBJ2-1	TGTGCCATCAGAGGGGGCGCGGATGAGCAGTTCTTC	CAIRGGADEQFF
-	TRBV19	TRBD1	TRBJ1-2	TGTGCCAGTAGTATAGCCCACGGACAGGGCAGGTGGGGCTACACCTTC	CASSIAHGQGRWGYTF
-	TRBV18	TRBD2	TRBJ2-2	TGTGCCAGCTCATCTTCCGGGACTAGAAGCGCCGGGGAGCTGTTTTTT	CASSSSGTRSAGELFF
-	TRBV2	TRBD1	TRBJ2-3	TGTGCCAGCAGGCCCGGGACAGGGAGACGCACAGATACGCAGTATTTT	CASRPGTGRRTDTQYF
-	TRBV5-6	-	TRBJ2-1	TGTGCCAGCAGCTTGGAGCAGGGGTCACTTAAAGGTAATGAGCAGTTCTTC	CASSLEQGSLKGNEQFF
-	TRBV10-3	-	TRBJ2-7	TGTGCCATCAGTGAGCGAGGGAGTGACGAGCAGTACTTC	CAISERGSDEQYF
-	TRBV30	-	TRBJ2-7	TGTGCCTGGCGGTTCGGTTACGAGCAGTACTTC	CAWRFGYEQYF
-	TRBV30	-	TRBJ2-7	TGTGCCTGGAAACTAGTCCACGAGCAGTACTTC	CAWKLVHEQYF
-	TRBV11-2	-	TRBJ2-5	TGTGCCAGCAGCTTAGCTTACCAAGAGACCCAGTACTTC	CASSLAYQETQYF
-	TRBV7-6	-	TRBJ1-1	TGTGCCAGCAGCTTAGGGGGCAGGGCTAGGACTGAAGCTTTCTTT	CASSLGGRARTEAFF
-	TRBV30	TRBD2	TRBJ2-1	TGTGCCTGGAGTGTAGGGCTAGCGGACTACAATGAGCAGTTCTTC	CAWSVGLADYNEQFF
-	TRBV27	-	TRBJ1-1	TGTGCCAGCAGTCACAGGGCGGTCACTGAAGCTTTCTTT	CASSHRAVTEAFF
-	TRBV27	-	TRBJ2-5	TGTGCCAGCAGTTTATCGATGGGTAATCAGGCGACCCAGTACTTC	CASSLSMGNQATQYF
-	TRBV2	-	TRBJ1-2	TGTGCCAGCAGTCCGCTTTTCGGGATGAATGGCTACACCTTC	CASSPLFGMNGYTF
-	TRBV6-5	-	TRBJ2-5	TGTGCCAGCAGTTACTTTATAAAAGAGACCCAGTACTTC	CASSYFIKETQYF